What follows is one T cell receptor beta chain and its context. The antigen remains undetermined. Described time point: persistent/refractory GD, antithyroid drugs over 5 years with positive TRAb. Researchers made the TCR library from RNA that was extracted from PBMCs. The TCR beta library used iRepertoire HTBI primers with Arm-PCR amplification of CDR3. Via MiXCR, TCRdb re-called the multiplex PCR reads, giving one row per CDR3 protein. Seen here are hundreds of thousands of distinct CDR3 sequences, about 32% observed once, and the top ten hold about 42%. The source of the sample is a study of regulatory T cells in long-lasting Graves disease. Overall study findings and caveats: For persistent Graves' patients, TCR diversity was lower than for newly diagnosed ones.

This CDR3 is 13 amino acids long. Germline lookup yields CDR1 SGHDN and CDR2 FVKESK. V shed 4 bases and J 8 bases; nucleotides not matched to a gene: 7. The chain recombines TRBV14 with TRBJ1-2; 7 positions match TRBD1. This specimen was peripheral blood mononuclear cells (PBMCs), taken when the disease was refractory, from a patient treated with antithyroid drugs. This receptor was obtained from a female donor with Graves disease. Here the CDR3 DNA reads TGTGCCAGCAGCCGCTATCTACAGGGGGGCTACACCTTC. Translating it yields CASSRYLQGGYTF. Supplemented by reference TRBV14 and TRBJ1-2, the full variable domain reads EAGVTQFPSHSVIEKGQTVTLRCDPISGHDNLYWYRRVMGKEIKFLLHFVKESKQDESGMPNNRFLAERTGGTYSTLKVQPAELEDSGVYFCASSRYLQGGYTFGSGTRLTVV.